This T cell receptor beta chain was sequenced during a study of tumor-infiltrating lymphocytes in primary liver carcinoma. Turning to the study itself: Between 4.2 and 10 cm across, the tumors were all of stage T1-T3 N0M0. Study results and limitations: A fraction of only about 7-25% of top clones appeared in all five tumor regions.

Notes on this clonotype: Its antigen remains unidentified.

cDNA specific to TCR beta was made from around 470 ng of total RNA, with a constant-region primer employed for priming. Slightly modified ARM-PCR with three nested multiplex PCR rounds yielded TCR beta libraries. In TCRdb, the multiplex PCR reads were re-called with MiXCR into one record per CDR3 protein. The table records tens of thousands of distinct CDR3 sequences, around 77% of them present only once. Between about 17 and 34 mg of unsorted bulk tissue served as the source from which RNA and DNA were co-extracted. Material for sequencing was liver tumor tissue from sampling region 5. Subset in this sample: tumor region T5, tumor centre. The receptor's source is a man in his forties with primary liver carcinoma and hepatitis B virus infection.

CDR3 bases: TGCTTTAGGACAGCACCGTTTCAAGAGACCCAGTACTTC. As protein: CFRTAPFQETQYF. The chain couples TRBV29-1 to TRBJ2-5; D might be TRBD1 (6 bases). This CDR3 has 13 residues. The germline gives CDR1 SQVTM, CDR2 ANQGSEA.